The next 25 T cell receptor beta chains were all read from a single sample in a study of regulatory T cells in long-lasting Graves disease. Both iRepertoire HTBI primers and Arm-PCR of CDR3 regions were used to build the TCR beta libraries. From the multiplex PCR reads, TCRdb called clonotypes with MiXCR, one entry per CDR3 protein. This table has some 470,000 distinct CDR3 sequences, under 25% appearing once. Time point described: persistent/refractory GD, antithyroid drugs over 5 years with positive TRAb. Researchers made the TCR library from RNA that was extracted from PBMCs. The source was peripheral blood mononuclear cells (PBMCs), collected when the disease was refractory, from a patient treated with antithyroid drugs. The receptors come from a female donor with Graves disease.

The chain recombines TRBV4-1 with TRBJ2-5; 7 nucleotides line up with TRBD1. CDR3 length: 13 residues. The trim removed 4 bases at V and 5 bases at J, leaving 4 bases unmatched. Germline CDR1 reads MGHRA; CDR2 reads YSYEKL. Written as DNA, the CDR3 is TGCGCCAGCAGCCTCAGGGGGACGGAGACCCAGTACTTC. This encodes CASSLRGTETQYF.

This sequence joins TRBV4-2 and TRBJ1-5; TRBD1 might be the D (6 bases). This CDR3 is 15 amino acids long. V lost 0 bases to trimming and J lost 9 bases, with 15 bases between them. The V gene's germline CDR1 is LGHNA and CDR2 YNFKEQ. The CDR3 region is CASSQDPGGARPQHF. As DNA, the CDR3 is TGTGCCAGCAGCCAAGATCCCGGGGGCGCGAGGCCCCAGCATTTT.

This clonotype was seen a handful of times. The rearrangement joins TRBV7-9 to TRBJ2-7; D remains unclear. V lost 5 bases, J lost 2 bases, and 10 bases lay in between. The length of the CDR3 is 13 residues. CDR1 is SEHNR and CDR2 is FQNEAQ in the germline V gene (reference sequence). CDR3 amino acids: CASSRVTAYEQYF. The CDR3 coding sequence is TGTGCCAGCAGCCGGGTAACAGCCTACGAGCAGTACTTC.

This clonotype appeared a few times. The chain has TRBV7-9 and TRBJ1-1, with D maybe TRBD1 (6 bases). There are 16 residues in the CDR3. Trimming left V 1 base short and J 4 bases short, with 16 bases between. Germline V gives CDR1 SEHNR, CDR2 FQNEAQ (reference sequence). The DNA for the CDR3 is TGTGCCAGCAGCTTAGTAGGCGGGGGGGCTCGCACTGAAGCTTTCTTT. Translated, it gives CASSLVGGGARTEAFF.

The chain combines TRBV29-1 with TRBJ2-5, with 9 bases aligning to TRBD1. This CDR3 spans 16 amino acids. Germline trimming cut 7 bases from V and 4 bases from J; bases unmatched to any gene: 16. CDR1 SQVTM and CDR2 ANQGSEA come from the germline V gene. DNA of the CDR3: TGCAGCGCCCGTCCGATCGGGACAGGGTTTGGAGAGACCCAGTACTTC. Translation: CSARPIGTGFGETQYF.

This clonotype has at least ten counts. The chain couples TRBV2 to TRBJ1-2, with D possibly TRBD1 on 5 matching bases. This CDR3 contains 14 residues. Germline assignment: CDR1 SNHLY and CDR2 FYNNEI. V was clipped by 2 bases and J by 4 bases, with 11 bases between them. CDR3 region: CASSENRQSYGYTF. CDR3 nucleotide sequence: TGTGCCAGCAGTGAAAACAGGCAAAGCTATGGCTACACCTTC.

The chain uses TRBV29-1 and TRBJ2-3; D may be TRBD2 (5 bases). The germline V gene encodes CDR1 SQVTM and CDR2 ANQGSEA. The germline V and J ends were trimmed by 1 base and 0 bases, with 17 bases remaining between them. This CDR3 comprises 17 residues. The CDR3 spells CSVEGEGGTSSTDTQYF. CDR3 bases: TGCAGCGTTGAAGGGGAAGGAGGCACCTCTAGCACAGATACGCAGTATTTT.

The J gene is TRBJ2-3, the V gene TRBV11-2; D remains unclear. The CDR3 sequence is 14 residues long. Trimming left V 0 bases short and J 3 bases short, with 7 bases between. The germline V gene has CDR1 SGHAT and CDR2 FQNNGV. The CDR3 region is CASSLDSETDTQYF. The CDR3 DNA reads TGTGCCAGCAGCTTAGATTCCGAAACAGATACGCAGTATTTT.

The chain combines TRBV4-3 with TRBJ1-5; no clear D gene. The V and J ends lost 0 bases and 7 bases respectively, with 7 bases between them. Germline V lookup: CDR1 LGHNA, CDR2 YSLEER. This CDR3 region has 13 residues. CDR3 sequence reads: CASSQELGQPQHF. The CDR3 region has the DNA TGCGCCAGCAGCCAAGAGTTAGGCCAGCCCCAGCATTTT.

The CDR3 region is CASSQDMGNSYGYTF. The CDR3, as DNA: TGCGCCAGCAGCCAAGATATGGGTAATTCGTATGGCTACACCTTC. The chain has TRBV4-3 and TRBJ1-2; D is unresolved. V was clipped by 0 bases and J by 5 bases, with 13 bases between them. Germline values: CDR1 LGHNA, CDR2 YSLEER. The CDR3 sequence is 15 residues long.

The sample holds many counts of this clonotype. This chain joins TRBV10-3 and TRBJ1-4; D is unclear. Trimming took off 0 bases at V and 5 bases at J, with 10 bases between the two ends. CDR3 size: 15 residues. The V gene's germline CDR1 is ENHRY and CDR2 SYGVKD. CDR3 sequence (DNA): TGTGCCATCAGTGAGTCGACGGGGTACAATGAAAAACTGTTTTTT. Protein sequence: CAISESTGYNEKLFF.

This clonotype has at least ten counts. V usage is TRBV12-3 or TRBV12-4 and J usage is TRBJ2-7; 7 nucleotides agree with TRBD1. The CDR3 spans 14 residues. The ends lost 5 bases at V and 1 base at J; junction bases unmatched: 5. CDR3 residues: CASSPQGESYEQYF. CDR3 bases: TGTGCCAGCAGTCCTCAGGGGGAATCCTACGAGCAGTACTTC.

This clonotype was seen more than once but under ten times. The genes are TRBV24-1 and TRBJ2-5, with D unclear. CDR3 length equals 15 residues. Trimming took 5 bases from V and 5 from J, leaving 17 bases between them. CDR1 and CDR2 from the germline V gene are KGHDR and SFDVKD. The CDR3 spells CATSAAAGNSETQYF. In nucleotides, the CDR3 is TGTGCCACCAGTGCTGCCGCCGGAAATTCGGAGACCCAGTACTTC.

With regard to this clonotype: Possible read error: a much larger clone is one base away. The chain joins TRBV6-2 or TRBV6-3 to TRBJ1-5, with D possibly TRBD1 on 5 matching bases. This CDR3 has 15 residues. The germline gives CDR1 MNHEY, CDR2 SVGEGT. CDR3 amino acids: CAGREFRVSNQPQHF. In nucleotides, the CDR3 is TGTGCCGGCAGGGAATTCAGGGTGAGCAATCAGCCCCAGCATTTT.

Regarding this clonotype: A much more abundant neighbour one base away suggests this may be a read error. The J gene is TRBJ2-2, the V gene TRBV6-5; D may match TRBD1 or TRBD2 (5 bases each). Looked up from germline, CDR1 is MNHEY and CDR2 is SVGAGI. V lost 2 bases and J 6 bases, leaving 22 bases between the germline ends. The CDR3 has 18 amino acids. CDR3 sequence (DNA): TGTGCCAGCAGTTACCCCCCTAAGGGACGGTCTGTTCCCGGGGAGCTGTTTTTT. Protein product: CASSYPPKGRSVPGELFF.

This clonotype has more than one count but fewer than ten. This chain's CDR3 is CASSQDPSGRSYEQYF. The CDR3 bases are TGCGCCAGCAGCCAAGACCCTAGCGGGAGATCCTACGAGCAGTACTTC. The gene calls are TRBV4-3 and TRBJ2-7, with 10 bases matching TRBD2. CDR3 length: 16 amino acids. Germline V lookup: CDR1 LGHNA, CDR2 YSLEER. With V trimmed by 0 bases and J by 1 base, 3 bases remained unmatched.

This chain links TRBV12-3 or TRBV12-4 with TRBJ2-5; 9 nucleotides agree with TRBD1. CDR3 length equals 14 residues. V was clipped by 8 bases and J by 5 bases; unmatched bases: 9. As DNA, the CDR3 is TGTGCCAGCTATCGTGGGACAGGGACGGAGACCCAGTACTTC. It translates to CASYRGTGTETQYF.

The V gene is TRBV12-3 or TRBV12-4, the J gene TRBJ2-1; 12 positions agree with TRBD2. The V gene end was trimmed by 5 bases and the J gene end by 9 bases; junction bases not matched to a gene: 5. The CDR3 is made up of 14 amino acids. The CDR3 region is CASSPSGRALEQFF. The CDR3 DNA reads as TGTGCCAGCAGTCCTAGCGGGAGGGCCCTTGAGCAGTTCTTC.

The CDR3 spells CASSELAVKETQYF. The CDR3, as DNA: TGTGCCAGCAGTGAACTAGCGGTTAAAGAGACCCAGTACTTC. This chain connects TRBV2 to TRBJ2-5; 7 nucleotides align to TRBD2. CDR1 and CDR2 from the germline V gene are SNHLY and FYNNEI. The CDR3 has 14 residues. The ends lost 2 bases at V and 3 bases at J; junction bases unmatched: 3.

Remarks on this clonotype: One end of the junction is discordant with germline, which a read error may explain. V usage is TRBV13 and J usage is TRBJ2-7; 8 positions match TRBD1. The CDR3 runs 15 residues. Looked up from germline, CDR1 is PRHDT and CDR2 is FYEKMQ (reference sequence). The CDR3 protein is CASSFSGQGRYEQYF. Written as DNA, the CDR3 is TGTGCCAGCAGCTTTTCAGGACAGGGAAGGTACGAGCAGTACTTT. The entire variable domain, with the rest obtained from reference TRBV13 and TRBJ2-7, is as follows: AAGVIQSPRHLIKEKRETATLKCYPIPRHDTVYWYQQGPGQDPQFLISFYEKMQSDKGSIPDRFSAQQFSDYHSELNMSSLELGDSALYFCASSFSGQGRYEQYFGPGTRLTVT.

This clonotype was observed a few times. CDR3 in DNA: TGTGCCAGCAGCTCTTCCCAGGGCCTGTGGACCGGGGAGCTGTTTTTT. It translates to CASSSSQGLWTGELFF. The gene calls are TRBV5-4 and TRBJ2-2; possible D gene TRBD1, 5 bases. Trimming removed 3 bases at V and 5 bases at J, with 17 bases between. This CDR3 contains 16 residues. Germline loops: CDR1 SGHNT, CDR2 YYREEE (reference sequence).

This clonotype has a count of ten or more. The chain has TRBV7-2 and TRBJ1-2; the D is unclear. CDR3 size: 13 residues. Germline-derived CDR1 and CDR2 are SGHTA and FQGNSA. V lost 5 bases to trimming and J lost 7 bases, with 14 bases between them. The CDR3 DNA sequence: TGTGCCAGCAGCCCCGTTGGCCTGAGTGGCTACACCTTC. Translation: CASSPVGLSGYTF.

This clonotype came up a few times. The chain combines TRBV19 with TRBJ2-4; D gene ambiguous. The CDR3 has 15 amino acids. Germline-derived CDR1 and CDR2 are LNHDA and SQIVND (reference sequence). The V and J ends lost 7 bases and 2 bases respectively, with 15 bases between them. The chain's CDR3 is CASNGKGRTKNIQYF. CDR3 sequence (DNA): TGTGCCAGTAACGGAAAGGGAAGAACCAAAAACATTCAGTACTTC.

The V call is TRBV6-1, the J call TRBJ1-6; TRBD1 aligns across 7 bases. CDR1 MNHNS and CDR2 SASEGT come from the germline V gene. This CDR3 is built from 14 residues. V dropped 5 bases and J dropped 8; count of bases not matched to a gene: 6. Here the CDR3 DNA reads TGTGCCAGCAGTCGGGGGGACAGCGATTCACCCCTCCACTTT. Translation gives CASSRGDSDSPLHF.

This clonotype has ten or more counts. V and J are TRBV28 and TRBJ2-7, with a tentative D call TRBD2 (6 bases). CDR3 size: 14 residues. Deletions cut 3 bases from V and 4 bases from J, with 13 bases between. Germline loops: CDR1 MDHEN, CDR2 SYDVKM. CDR3 amino acids: CASSLGGVRYEQYF. The DNA of the CDR3 is TGTGCCAGCAGTTTGGGGGGAGTTCGGTACGAGCAGTACTTC.